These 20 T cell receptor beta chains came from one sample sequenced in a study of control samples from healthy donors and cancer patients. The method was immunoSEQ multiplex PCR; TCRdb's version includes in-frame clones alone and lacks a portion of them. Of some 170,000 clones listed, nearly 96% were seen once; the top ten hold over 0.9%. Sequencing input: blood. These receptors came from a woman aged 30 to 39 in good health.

The CDR3 is CASSGQGPHSGGEQFF. DNA for the CDR3: TGTGCCAGCAGTGGACAGGGGCCTCATTCGGGTGGTGAGCAGTTCTTC. V gene TRBV6-1 combines with J gene TRBJ2-1; 8 nucleotides match TRBD1. Germline CDR1 MNHNS, CDR2 SASEGT. The CDR3 is 16 amino acids. The V gene end was trimmed by 4 bases and the J gene end by 9 bases; junction bases not matched to a gene: 14.

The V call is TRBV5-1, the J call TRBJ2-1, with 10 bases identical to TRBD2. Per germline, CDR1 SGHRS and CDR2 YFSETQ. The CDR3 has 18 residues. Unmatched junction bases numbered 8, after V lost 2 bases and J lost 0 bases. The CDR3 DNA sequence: TGCGCCAGCAGCTTCCTAGCGGGAGTTCCCCTCTCCTACAATGAGCAGTTCTTC. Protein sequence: CASSFLAGVPLSYNEQFF.

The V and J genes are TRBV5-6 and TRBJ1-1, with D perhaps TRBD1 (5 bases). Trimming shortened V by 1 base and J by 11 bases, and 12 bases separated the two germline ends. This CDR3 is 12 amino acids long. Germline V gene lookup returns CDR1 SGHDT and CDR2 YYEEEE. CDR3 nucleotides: TGTGCCAGCAGCTTGATCGGCAGGGCGGCTTTCTTT. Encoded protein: CASSLIGRAAFF. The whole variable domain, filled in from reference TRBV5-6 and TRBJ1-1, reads DAGVTQSPTHLIKTRGQQVTLRCSPKSGHDTVSWYQQALGQGPQFIFQYYEEEERQRGNFPDRFSGHQFPNYSSELNVNALLLGDSALYLCASSLIGRAAFFGQGTRLTVV.

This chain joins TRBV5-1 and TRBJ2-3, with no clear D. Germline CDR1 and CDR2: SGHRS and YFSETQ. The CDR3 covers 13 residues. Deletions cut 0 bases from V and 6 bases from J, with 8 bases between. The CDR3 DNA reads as TGCGCCAGCAGCTTGGCCGGAGTGGATACGCAGTATTTT. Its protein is CASSLAGVDTQYF. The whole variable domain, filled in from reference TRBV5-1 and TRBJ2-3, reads KAGVTQTPRYLIKTRGQQVTLSCSPISGHRSVSWYQQTPGQGLQFLFEYFSETQRNKGNFPGRFSGRQFSNSRSEMNVSTLELGDSALYLCASSLAGVDTQYFGPGTRLTVL.

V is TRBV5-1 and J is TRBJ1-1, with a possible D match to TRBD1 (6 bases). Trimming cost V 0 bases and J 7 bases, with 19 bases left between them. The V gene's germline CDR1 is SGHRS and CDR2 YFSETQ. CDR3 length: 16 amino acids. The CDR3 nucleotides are TGCGCCAGCAGCTTGGTATCCCCCCATAGGGGGGGTGAAGCTTTCTTT. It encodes CASSLVSPHRGGEAFF. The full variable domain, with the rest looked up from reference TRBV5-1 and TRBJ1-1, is KAGVTQTPRYLIKTRGQQVTLSCSPISGHRSVSWYQQTPGQGLQFLFEYFSETQRNKGNFPGRFSGRQFSNSRSEMNVSTLELGDSALYLCASSLVSPHRGGEAFFGQGTRLTVV.

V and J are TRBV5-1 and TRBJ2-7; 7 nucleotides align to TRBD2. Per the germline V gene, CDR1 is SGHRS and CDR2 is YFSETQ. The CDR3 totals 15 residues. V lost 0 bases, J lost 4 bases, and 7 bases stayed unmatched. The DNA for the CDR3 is TGCGCCAGCAGCTTGGGGGCAGGGAGGGGATACGAGCAGTACTTC. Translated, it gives CASSLGAGRGYEQYF.

The CDR3 nucleotides read TGTGCCAGCAGCCCCCCGGGACTAGCGCTTTACAATGAGCAGTTCTTC. Its protein is CASSPPGLALYNEQFF. The V and J genes are TRBV11-2 and TRBJ2-1, with 10 nucleotides matching TRBD2. V lost 5 bases, J lost 4 bases, and 8 bases stayed unmatched. This CDR3 is built from 16 residues. Germline V gene data show CDR1 as SGHAT and CDR2 as FQNNGV.

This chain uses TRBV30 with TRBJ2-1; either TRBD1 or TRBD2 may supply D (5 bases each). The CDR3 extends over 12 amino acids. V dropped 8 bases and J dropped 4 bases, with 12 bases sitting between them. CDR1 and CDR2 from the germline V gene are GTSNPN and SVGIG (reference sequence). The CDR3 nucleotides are TGTGCCGGGGACGGGCAGTACAATGAGCAGTTCTTC. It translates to CAGDGQYNEQFF.

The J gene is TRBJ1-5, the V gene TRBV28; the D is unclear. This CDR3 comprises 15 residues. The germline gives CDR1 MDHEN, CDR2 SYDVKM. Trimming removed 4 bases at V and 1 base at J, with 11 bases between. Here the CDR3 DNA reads TGTGCCAGCAGTTCGAGGACGGACAGCAATCAGCCCCAGCATTTT. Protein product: CASSSRTDSNQPQHF.

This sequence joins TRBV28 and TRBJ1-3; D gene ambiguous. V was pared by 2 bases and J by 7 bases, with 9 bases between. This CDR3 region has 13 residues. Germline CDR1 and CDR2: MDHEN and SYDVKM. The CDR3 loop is CASSLTPRNTIYF. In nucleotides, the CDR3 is TGTGCCAGCAGTTTAACTCCGAGGAACACCATATATTTT.

CDR3: CASSSRNLGVTEAFF. In DNA, the CDR3 is TGTGCCAGCAGTTCAAGAAATTTGGGGGTCACTGAAGCTTTCTTT. This chain uses TRBV6-5 with TRBJ1-1; perhaps TRBD1 as D (5 bases). Germline assignment: CDR1 MNHEY and CDR2 SVGAGI. The CDR3 extends over 15 amino acids. V was cut by 4 bases and J by 4 bases, with 16 bases left in between.

The CDR3 is CASSPQGARSYGYTF. CDR3 DNA: TGTGCCAGTAGTCCGCAGGGGGCGCGTTCCTATGGCTACACCTTC. The chain recombines TRBV19 with TRBJ1-2, with 8 bases matching TRBD1. The germline V gene encodes CDR1 LNHDA and CDR2 SQIVND (reference sequence). Trimming removed 5 bases from V and 4 bases from J; junction bases left unmatched: 9. The CDR3 loop spans 15 amino acids.

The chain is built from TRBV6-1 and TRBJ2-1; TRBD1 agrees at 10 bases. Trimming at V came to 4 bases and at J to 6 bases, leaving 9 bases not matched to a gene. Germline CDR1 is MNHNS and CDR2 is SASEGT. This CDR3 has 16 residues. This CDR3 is CASSALIRDRGNEQFF. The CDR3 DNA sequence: TGTGCCAGCAGTGCATTGATCCGGGACAGGGGCAATGAGCAGTTCTTC.

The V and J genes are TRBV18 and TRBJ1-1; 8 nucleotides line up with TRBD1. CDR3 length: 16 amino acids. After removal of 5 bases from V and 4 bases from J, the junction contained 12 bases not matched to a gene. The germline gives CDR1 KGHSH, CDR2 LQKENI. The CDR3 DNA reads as TGTGCCAGCTCAACCTCCTCGGACAGGGAATTCACTGAAGCTTTCTTT. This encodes CASSTSSDREFTEAFF.

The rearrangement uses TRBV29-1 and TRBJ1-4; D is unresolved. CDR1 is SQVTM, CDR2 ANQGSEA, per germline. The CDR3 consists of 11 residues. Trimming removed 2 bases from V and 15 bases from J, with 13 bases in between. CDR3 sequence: CSVESAAGMFF. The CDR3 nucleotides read TGCAGCGTTGAATCGGCGGCAGGAATGTTTTTT.

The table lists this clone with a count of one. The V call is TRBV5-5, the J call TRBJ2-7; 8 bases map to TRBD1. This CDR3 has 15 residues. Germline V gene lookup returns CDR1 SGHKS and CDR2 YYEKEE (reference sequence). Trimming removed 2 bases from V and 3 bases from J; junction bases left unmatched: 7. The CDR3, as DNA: TGTGCCAGCAGCTTTCGGACAGGGATTAACTACGAGCAGTACTTC. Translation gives CASSFRTGINYEQYF.

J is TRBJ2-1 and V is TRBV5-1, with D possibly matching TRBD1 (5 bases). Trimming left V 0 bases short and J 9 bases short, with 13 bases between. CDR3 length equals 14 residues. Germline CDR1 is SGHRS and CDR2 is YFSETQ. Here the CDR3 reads CASSLVAKGIEQFF. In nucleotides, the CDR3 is TGCGCCAGCAGCTTGGTGGCTAAGGGGATTGAGCAGTTCTTC.

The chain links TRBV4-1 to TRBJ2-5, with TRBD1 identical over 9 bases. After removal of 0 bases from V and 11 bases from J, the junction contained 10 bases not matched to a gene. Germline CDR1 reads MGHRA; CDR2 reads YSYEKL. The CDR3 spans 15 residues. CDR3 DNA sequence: TGCGCCAGCAGCCAAGACTGGACAGGGGTACCTGAGCAGTACTTC. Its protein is CASSQDWTGVPEQYF.

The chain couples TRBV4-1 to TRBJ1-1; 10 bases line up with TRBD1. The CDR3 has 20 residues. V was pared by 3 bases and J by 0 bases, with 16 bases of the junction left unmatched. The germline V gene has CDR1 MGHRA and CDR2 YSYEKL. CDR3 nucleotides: TGCGCCAGCAGCCATCCTAATCCCCGACAGGGGGCCGGAATGAACACTGAAGCTTTCTTT. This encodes CASSHPNPRQGAGMNTEAFF.

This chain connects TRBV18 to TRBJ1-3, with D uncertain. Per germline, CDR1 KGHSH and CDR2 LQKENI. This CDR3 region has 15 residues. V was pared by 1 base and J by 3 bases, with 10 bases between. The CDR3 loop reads CASSPLTGFGNTIYF. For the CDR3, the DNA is TGTGCCAGCTCACCACTGACGGGGTTTGGAAACACCATATATTTT.